Listed here are 26 T cell receptor beta chains from one sample, sequenced in a study of T cells in Graves' hyperthyroidism and ophthalmopathy. Amplification of TCR beta CDR3 regions was performed using RNA transcripts as template. Carried out on the TCR CDR3, a first-round RT-PCR used the HTBI primer set. TCRdb re-called the multiplex PCR reads through MiXCR, storing one row per CDR3 protein. Here the sample spans about 620,000 distinct CDR3 sequences, about 16% being singletons. Sample: blood. The source is a woman in her twenties or thirties with Graves' hyperthyroidism.

This clonotype was counted only a few times. V and J are TRBV4-1 and TRBJ2-7; the D gene is possibly TRBD2 (6 bases). Per the germline V gene, CDR1 is MGHRA and CDR2 is YSYEKL. V was clipped by 3 bases and J by 3 bases, with 12 bases between them. This CDR3 is built from 14 residues. The CDR3 region is CASSHEATSYEQYF. CDR3 in DNA: TGCGCCAGCAGCCATGAAGCGACTAGCTACGAGCAGTACTTC.

The chain links TRBV13 to TRBJ2-7; possibly TRBD2 for D (6 bases). CDR1 is PRHDT and CDR2 is FYEKMQ in the germline V gene (reference sequence). The CDR3 covers 14 residues. Trimming pared 2 bases from V and 2 bases from J, leaving 10 bases between. In DNA form, the CDR3 reads TGTGCCAGCAGCTTACTCTCGGGAGCCTACGAGCAGTACTTC. Amino acids: CASSLLSGAYEQYF.

The genes are TRBV5-1 and TRBJ2-7; D is unresolved. Germline CDR1 SGHRS, CDR2 YFSETQ. The V and J ends lost 0 bases and 3 bases respectively, with 7 bases between them. This CDR3 spans 13 amino acids. The CDR3 DNA follows: TGCGCCAGCAGCTTGGCCACATACTACGAGCAGTACTTC. It specifies CASSLATYYEQYF.

Notes on this clonotype: Being one base from a much bigger clone, this may be a read error. The chain uses TRBV2 and TRBJ1-2; a possible D gene is TRBD1 (5 bases). Trimming removed 8 bases from V and 5 bases from J, with 15 bases in between. There are 13 residues in the CDR3. CDR1 and CDR2 (germline): SNHLY, FYNNEI. This CDR3 reads CASGLRETYGYTF. DNA of the CDR3: TGTGCCAGCGGTCTCAGGGAAACTTATGGCTACACCTTC.

Only a few counts were recorded for this clonotype. The V and J genes are TRBV6-1 and TRBJ2-6; tentative D call: TRBD1 (6 bases). V lost 0 bases and J 0 bases, leaving 12 bases between the germline ends. CDR3 length: 18 residues. CDR1 and CDR2 (germline): MNHNS, SASEGT. CDR3 nucleotides: TGTGCCAGCAGTGAAGCTAGACAGGAATACTCTGGGGCCAACGTCCTGACTTTC. Its translation: CASSEARQEYSGANVLTF.

The rearrangement joins TRBV19 to TRBJ2-7, with a tentative D call TRBD1 (5 bases). Per the germline V gene, CDR1 is LNHDA and CDR2 is SQIVND (reference sequence). V was shortened by 2 bases and J by 3 bases, with 11 bases between the two germline ends. The CDR3 has 14 residues. This CDR3 is CASSIKGFRYEQYF. CDR3 sequence (DNA): TGTGCCAGTAGTATAAAGGGGTTTCGCTACGAGCAGTACTTC.

There are many counts of this clonotype. This chain uses TRBV30 with TRBJ1-5; the match to TRBD1 covers 10 bases. V lost 3 bases, J lost 3 bases, and 14 bases stayed unmatched. This CDR3 has 18 residues. Germline V gene lookup returns CDR1 GTSNPN and CDR2 SVGIG (reference sequence). The CDR3 nucleotides read TGTGCCTGGAGCCCCAAATCGGACAGGGGGTTTTTCAATCAGCCCCAGCATTTT. Translated, it gives CAWSPKSDRGFFNQPQHF.

The chain links TRBV25-1 to TRBJ2-5; TRBD1 is a possible D gene (5 bases). The CDR3 loop spans 20 amino acids. Germline-derived CDR1 and CDR2 are MGHDK and SYGVNS. The V end lost 5 bases, the J end lost 0 bases, and 28 bases lay between the germline ends. CDR3 coding DNA: TGTGCCAGCAGTCCACGGACACTGGCCGAACACAATACATACCAAGAGACCCAGTACTTC. The encoded protein is CASSPRTLAEHNTYQETQYF.

V usage is TRBV19 and J usage is TRBJ2-1; 12 bases line up with TRBD1. Germline trimming cut 5 bases from V and 6 bases from J; bases unmatched to any gene: 5. This CDR3 region has 15 residues. Germline CDR1 is LNHDA and CDR2 is SQIVND (reference sequence). CDR3 coding DNA: TGTGCCAGTAGTTGGGGACAGGGGGCAGTCAATGAGCAGTTCTTC. The encoded protein is CASSWGQGAVNEQFF.

In this sample, this clonotype turned up many times. The J gene is TRBJ2-7, the V gene TRBV10-3; 10 bases agree with TRBD1. CDR1 is ENHRY and CDR2 is SYGVKD in the germline V gene. The V and J ends lost 0 bases and 5 bases, in that order; junction bases with no gene match: 4. The CDR3 is 15 amino acids. The CDR3 DNA sequence: TGTGCCATCAGTGAGTCGACAGGGGGCCAGGACGAGCAGTACTTC. It encodes CAISESTGGQDEQYF.

As regards this clonotype: It may be a read error: a sequence one base away is much more abundant. The CDR3 nucleotides are TGTGCCAGCAGTTTTTTTCCAGCCTCTAATAAAAAACTGTTTTTT. Translated, it gives CASSFFPASNKKLFF. V usage is TRBV12-3 or TRBV12-4 and J usage is TRBJ1-4; D gene uncertain. The CDR3 consists of 15 residues.

This clonotype has more than one count but fewer than ten. The V and J genes are TRBV4-3 and TRBJ2-5; D is uncertain. Trimming cost V 0 bases and J 4 bases, with 6 bases left between them. This CDR3 spans 13 amino acids. From germline, CDR1 is LGHNA and CDR2 YSLEER. Here the CDR3 reads CASSQEDLETQYF. As DNA, the CDR3 is TGCGCCAGCAGCCAAGAAGACTTAGAGACCCAGTACTTC.

This clonotype was picked up a small number of times. The rearrangement uses TRBV5-5 and TRBJ2-7; tentatively, D is TRBD2 (5 bases). Germline V CDR1 and CDR2: SGHKS, YYEKEE (reference sequence). Trimming cost V 6 bases and J 6 bases, with 10 bases left between them. The CDR3 totals 11 residues. This chain's CDR3 is CASNLGIEQYF. The CDR3 DNA reads as TGTGCCAGCAATCTCGGGATCGAGCAGTACTTC.

This clonotype showed up many times. The chain joins TRBV3-1 to TRBJ2-7; the D is unclear. The CDR3 totals 17 residues. V was clipped by 0 bases and J by 1 base, with 16 bases between them. Germline lookup yields CDR1 LGHDT and CDR2 YNNKEL (reference sequence). As DNA, the CDR3 is TGTGCCAGCAGCCAAGATGTGGGAAGCACCCGGTCCTACGAGCAGTACTTC. Protein: CASSQDVGSTRSYEQYF.

In this sample, this clonotype turned up many times. CDR3 in DNA: TGTGCCAGCAGTTACAGCAGCTCTGGGGCCAACGTCCTGACTTTC. Protein: CASSYSSSGANVLTF. The J gene is TRBJ2-6, the V gene TRBV2; D uncertain. V gave up 5 bases and J gave up 0 bases, with 8 bases separating them. CDR3 length: 15 amino acids. Looked up from germline, CDR1 is SNHLY and CDR2 is FYNNEI.

The V and J genes are TRBV10-1 and TRBJ1-1, with 7 bases lining up with TRBD1. V lost 8 bases to trimming and J lost 3 bases; unmatched junction nucleotides: 12. The germline V gene has CDR1 WNHNN and CDR2 SYGVQD (reference sequence). The CDR3 contains 15 residues. Written as DNA, the CDR3 is TGCGCCAGCCGGGGTTCCGGAACAGGGGACACTGAAGCTTTCTTT. It encodes CASRGSGTGDTEAFF.

This clonotype occurred many times. The chain combines TRBV2 with TRBJ2-7, with TRBD2 identical over 11 bases. V was pared by 6 bases and J by 3 bases, with 7 bases of the junction left unmatched. The CDR3 contains 15 residues. Germline values: CDR1 SNHLY, CDR2 FYNNEI. The CDR3 DNA is TGTGCCAGCAGCTCCGGGACTAGCGGAAACTACGAGCAGTACTTC. Encoded protein: CASSSGTSGNYEQYF.

Details on this clonotype: A much more abundant neighbour one base away suggests this may be a read error. This sequence joins TRBV10-3 and TRBJ2-1; D call uncertain. There are 12 residues in the CDR3. Germline V CDR1 and CDR2: ENHRY, SYGVKD. The CDR3 region is CAISESGNDQFF. The CDR3 DNA reads TGTGCCATCAGTGAGTCGGGGAATGATCAGTTCTTC.

This clonotype has just a few counts. The rearrangement joins TRBV20-1 to TRBJ2-1; TRBD2 matches 12 bases. Germline CDR1 DFQATT, CDR2 SNEGSKA (reference sequence). The V gene end was trimmed by 2 bases and the J gene end by 12 bases; junction bases not matched to a gene: 5. This CDR3 has 13 amino acids. The CDR3 loop reads CSARTSGRSTQFF. The CDR3 DNA reads as TGCAGTGCTAGAACTAGCGGGAGGTCGACGCAGTTCTTC.

Ten or more counts support this clonotype. The chain is built from TRBV20-1 and TRBJ2-1; tentatively, D is TRBD2 (5 bases). Germline assignment: CDR1 DFQATT and CDR2 SNEGSKA (reference sequence). Trimming took off 3 bases at V and 5 bases at J, with 11 bases between the two ends. There are 13 residues in the CDR3. CDR3 residues: CSASEPADNEQFF. CDR3 sequence (DNA): TGCAGTGCTAGTGAGCCAGCGGACAATGAGCAGTTCTTC.

This clonotype was observed a handful of times. The V gene is TRBV29-1, the J gene TRBJ2-7; 8 bases match TRBD1. The V gene end was trimmed by 6 bases and the J gene end by 2 bases; junction bases not matched to a gene: 12. Germline loops: CDR1 SQVTM, CDR2 ANQGSEA. This CDR3 region has 15 residues. CDR3 loop: CSVAPEGQETYEQYF. CDR3 nucleotides: TGCAGCGTAGCCCCCGAGGGACAGGAGACCTACGAGCAGTACTTC.

Comments on this clonotype: The CDR3 does not end in the conserved phenylalanine or tryptophan, so this is likely a read error. The chain employs TRBV20-1 and TRBJ2-7; 14 nucleotides align to TRBD2. J was trimmed by 3 bases and V by 7 bases; bases with no gene match: 2. The CDR3 runs to 13 residues. Per germline, CDR1 DFQATT and CDR2 SNEGSKA (reference sequence). CDR3 residues: CSGLAGGFYEQYL. In DNA form, the CDR3 reads TGCAGTGGACTAGCGGGAGGGTTCTACGAGCAGTACCTC.

The table lists this clonotype with many counts. V is TRBV12-3 or TRBV12-4 and J is TRBJ1-1; D remains unclear. The CDR3 extends over 12 amino acids. V was shortened by 3 bases and J by 7 bases, with 9 bases between the two germline ends. CDR3 DNA: TGTGCCAGCAGTTTTCAACAATTTGAAGCTTTCTTT. Protein product: CASSFQQFEAFF.

In this sample, this clonotype turned up many times. The chain combines TRBV15 with TRBJ2-2; 13 bases are shared with TRBD2. The germline V gene has CDR1 LNHNV and CDR2 YYDKDF (reference sequence). J gave up 5 bases and V 8 bases, and 8 bases lay outside the gene matches. The CDR3 loop spans 16 amino acids. CDR3 in amino acids: CATWTSGSSLTGELFF. The CDR3 DNA follows: TGTGCCACCTGGACTAGCGGGAGTTCCTTAACCGGGGAGCTGTTTTTT. Using reference TRBV15 and TRBJ2-2 for the parts outside the CDR3, the full variable domain is DAMVIQNPRYQVTQFGKPVTLSCSQTLNHNVMYWYQQKSSQAPKLLFHYYDKDFNNEADTPDNFQSRRPNTSFCFLDIRSPGLGDTAMYLCATWTSGSSLTGELFFGEGSRLTVL.

This clonotype has just a few counts. The chain uses TRBV4-3 and TRBJ2-3; D perhaps matches TRBD1 (5 bases). V lost 4 bases to trimming and J lost 8 bases, with 19 bases between them. The germline V gene has CDR1 LGHNA and CDR2 YSLEER. The CDR3 covers 15 residues. The CDR3 sequence is CASSLLGQGVPTQYF. The CDR3, as DNA: TGCGCCAGCAGCCTGCTCGGACAAGGCGTGCCTACGCAGTATTTT.

In its sample, this clonotype was seen many times. The chain is built from TRBV18 and TRBJ2-1; no firm D call. Trimming took off 4 bases at V and 2 bases at J, with 6 bases between the two ends. This CDR3 region has 13 residues. The germline CDR1 and CDR2 sequences are KGHSH and LQKENI. The chain's CDR3 is CASSQNTYNEQFF. The CDR3 coding sequence is TGTGCCAGCTCACAGAATACCTACAATGAGCAGTTCTTC.